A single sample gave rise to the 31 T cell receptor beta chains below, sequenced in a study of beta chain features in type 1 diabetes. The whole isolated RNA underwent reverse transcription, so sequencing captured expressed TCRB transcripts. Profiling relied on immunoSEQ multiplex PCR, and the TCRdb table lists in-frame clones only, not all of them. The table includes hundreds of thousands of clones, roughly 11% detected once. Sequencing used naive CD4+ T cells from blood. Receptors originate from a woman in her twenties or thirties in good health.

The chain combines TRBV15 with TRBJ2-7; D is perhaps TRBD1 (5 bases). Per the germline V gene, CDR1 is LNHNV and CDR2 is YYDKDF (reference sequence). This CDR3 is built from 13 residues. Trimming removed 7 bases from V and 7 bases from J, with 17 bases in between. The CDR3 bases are TGTGCCACCAAAAGGACACCCCAAGGGGAGCAGTACTTC. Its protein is CATKRTPQGEQYF.

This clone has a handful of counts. CDR3: CAISANTDTQYF. The CDR3 bases are TGTGCCATCAGTGCTAACACAGATACGCAGTATTTT. The J gene is TRBJ2-3, the V gene TRBV10-3, with unresolved D. The CDR3 loop spans 12 amino acids. V was pared by 4 bases and J by 2 bases, with 4 bases between. Germline CDR1 is ENHRY and CDR2 is SYGVKD.

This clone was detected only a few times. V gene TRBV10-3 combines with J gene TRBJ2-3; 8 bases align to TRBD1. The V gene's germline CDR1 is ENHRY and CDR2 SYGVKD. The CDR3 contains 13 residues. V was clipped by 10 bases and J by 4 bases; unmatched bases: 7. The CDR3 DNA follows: TGTGCCACAGGGGGCTCAAGCGCAGATACGCAGTATTTT. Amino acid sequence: CATGGSSADTQYF.

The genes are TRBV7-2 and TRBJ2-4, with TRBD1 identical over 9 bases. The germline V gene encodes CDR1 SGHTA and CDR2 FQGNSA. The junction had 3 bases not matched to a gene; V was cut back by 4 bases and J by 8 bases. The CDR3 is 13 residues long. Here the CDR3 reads CASSSRDRDIQYF. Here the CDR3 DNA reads TGTGCCAGCAGCTCCCGGGACAGGGACATTCAGTACTTC.

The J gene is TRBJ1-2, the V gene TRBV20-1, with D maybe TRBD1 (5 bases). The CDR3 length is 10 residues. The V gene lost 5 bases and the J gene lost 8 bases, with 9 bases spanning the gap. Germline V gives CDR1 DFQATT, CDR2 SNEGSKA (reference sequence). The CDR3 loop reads CSAGGDGYTF. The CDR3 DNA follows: TGCAGTGCTGGGGGGGACGGCTACACCTTC.

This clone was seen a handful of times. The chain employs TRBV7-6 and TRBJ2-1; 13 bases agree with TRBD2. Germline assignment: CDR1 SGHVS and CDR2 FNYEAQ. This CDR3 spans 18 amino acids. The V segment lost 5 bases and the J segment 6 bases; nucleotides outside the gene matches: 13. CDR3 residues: CASSTTTSGRALPNEQFF. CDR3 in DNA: TGTGCCAGCAGCACGACCACTAGCGGGAGGGCTCTCCCCAATGAGCAGTTCTTC.

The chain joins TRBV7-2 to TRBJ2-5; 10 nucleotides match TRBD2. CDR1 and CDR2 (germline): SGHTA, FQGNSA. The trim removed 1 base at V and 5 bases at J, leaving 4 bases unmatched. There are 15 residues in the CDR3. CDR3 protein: CASSLGSGGAETQYF. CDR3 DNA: TGTGCCAGCAGCTTAGGCAGCGGGGGGGCGGAGACCCAGTACTTC.

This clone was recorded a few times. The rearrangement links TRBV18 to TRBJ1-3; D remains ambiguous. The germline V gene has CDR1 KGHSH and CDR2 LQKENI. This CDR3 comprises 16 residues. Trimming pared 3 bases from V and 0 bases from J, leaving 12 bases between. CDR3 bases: TGTGCCAGCTCACCTCCCGGACTTTTCTCTGGAAACACCATATATTTT. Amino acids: CASSPPGLFSGNTIYF.

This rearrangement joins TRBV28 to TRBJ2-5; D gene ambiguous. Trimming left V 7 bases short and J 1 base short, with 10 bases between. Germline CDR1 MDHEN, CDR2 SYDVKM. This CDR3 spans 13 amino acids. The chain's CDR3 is CASKEASQETQYF. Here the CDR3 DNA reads TGTGCCAGCAAAGAGGCTAGCCAAGAGACCCAGTACTTC.

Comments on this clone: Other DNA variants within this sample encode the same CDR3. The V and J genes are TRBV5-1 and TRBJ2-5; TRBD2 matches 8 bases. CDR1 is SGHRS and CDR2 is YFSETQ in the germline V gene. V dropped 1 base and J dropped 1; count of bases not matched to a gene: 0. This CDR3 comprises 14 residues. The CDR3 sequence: CASSLTSGQETQYF. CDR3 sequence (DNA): TGCGCCAGCAGCTTGACTAGCGGCCAAGAGACCCAGTACTTC.

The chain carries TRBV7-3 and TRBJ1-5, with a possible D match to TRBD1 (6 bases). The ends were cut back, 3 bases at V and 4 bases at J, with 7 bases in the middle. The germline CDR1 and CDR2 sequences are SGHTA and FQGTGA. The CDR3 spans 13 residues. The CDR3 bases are TGTGCCAGCAGCTTGGACAGTAATCAGCCCCAGCATTTT. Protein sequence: CASSLDSNQPQHF.

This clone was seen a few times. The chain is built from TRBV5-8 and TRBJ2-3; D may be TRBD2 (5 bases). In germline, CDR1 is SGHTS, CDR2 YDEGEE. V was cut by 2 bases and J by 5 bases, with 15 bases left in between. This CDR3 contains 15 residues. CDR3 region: CASSFSSLSLDTQYF. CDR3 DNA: TGTGCCAGCAGCTTCTCTAGCCTTTCCCTAGATACGCAGTATTTT.

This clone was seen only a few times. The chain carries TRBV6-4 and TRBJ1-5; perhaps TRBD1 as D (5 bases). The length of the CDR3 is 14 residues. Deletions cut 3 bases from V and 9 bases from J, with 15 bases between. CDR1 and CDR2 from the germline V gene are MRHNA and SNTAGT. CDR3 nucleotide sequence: TGTGCCAGCAGTGAGGACCCATCGGGGGGGCCCCAGCATTTT. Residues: CASSEDPSGGPQHF.

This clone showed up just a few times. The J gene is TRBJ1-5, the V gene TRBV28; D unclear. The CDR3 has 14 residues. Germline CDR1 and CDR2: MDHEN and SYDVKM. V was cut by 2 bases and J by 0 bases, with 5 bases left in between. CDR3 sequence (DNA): TGTGCCAGCAGTTTACTAGGTAGCAATCAGCCCCAGCATTTT. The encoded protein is CASSLLGSNQPQHF.

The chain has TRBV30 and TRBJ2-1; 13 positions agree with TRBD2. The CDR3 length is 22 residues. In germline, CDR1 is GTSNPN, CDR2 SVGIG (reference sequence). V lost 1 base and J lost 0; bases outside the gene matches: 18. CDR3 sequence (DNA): TGTGCCTGGAGTGGGGGATCCCGGACTAGCGGGAGTGCGGGAAGCTCCTACAATGAGCAGTTCTTC. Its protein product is CAWSGGSRTSGSAGSSYNEQFF.

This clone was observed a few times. CDR3 coding DNA: TGTGCCAGCAACCCCGGTGAGGGTTTACATGGCTACACCTTC. Protein product: CASNPGEGLHGYTF. V and J are TRBV9 and TRBJ1-2; D ambiguous. Trimming shortened V by 6 bases and J by 6 bases, and 18 bases separated the two germline ends. The CDR3 has 14 residues. Looked up from germline, CDR1 is SGDLS and CDR2 is YYNGEE.

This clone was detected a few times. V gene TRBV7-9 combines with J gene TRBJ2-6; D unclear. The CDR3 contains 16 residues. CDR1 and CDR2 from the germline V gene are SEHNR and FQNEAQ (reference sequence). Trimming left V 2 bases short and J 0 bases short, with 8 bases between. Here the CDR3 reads CASSLNQNSGANVLTF. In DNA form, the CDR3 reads TGTGCCAGCAGCTTAAACCAGAACTCTGGGGCCAACGTCCTGACTTTC.

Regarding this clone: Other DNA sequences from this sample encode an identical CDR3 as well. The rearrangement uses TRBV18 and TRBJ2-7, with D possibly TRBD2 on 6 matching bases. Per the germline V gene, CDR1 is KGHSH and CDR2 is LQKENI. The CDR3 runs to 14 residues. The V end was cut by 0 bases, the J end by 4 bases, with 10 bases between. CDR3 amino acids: CASSPPGGPYEQYF. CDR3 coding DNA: TGTGCCAGCTCACCACCGGGAGGCCCTTACGAGCAGTACTTC.

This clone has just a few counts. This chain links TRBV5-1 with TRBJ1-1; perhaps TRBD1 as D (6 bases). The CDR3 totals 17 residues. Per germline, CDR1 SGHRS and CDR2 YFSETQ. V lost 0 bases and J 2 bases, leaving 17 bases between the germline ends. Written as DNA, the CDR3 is TGCGCCAGCAGCTTGGGGGGGCAGAGTTTTGGAAACACTGAAGCTTTCTTT. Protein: CASSLGGQSFGNTEAFF.

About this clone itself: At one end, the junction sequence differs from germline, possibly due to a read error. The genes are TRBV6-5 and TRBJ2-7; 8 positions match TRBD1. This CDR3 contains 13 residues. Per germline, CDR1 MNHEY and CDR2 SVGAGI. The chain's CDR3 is CASSSPADRGDPF. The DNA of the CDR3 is TGTGCCAGCAGTTCCCCCGCCGACAGGGGTGATCCTTTC.

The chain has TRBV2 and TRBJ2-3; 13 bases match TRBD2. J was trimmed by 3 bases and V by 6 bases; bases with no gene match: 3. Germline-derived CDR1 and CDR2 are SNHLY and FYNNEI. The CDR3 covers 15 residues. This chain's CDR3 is CASRLLAGGTDTQYF. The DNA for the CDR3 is TGTGCCAGCAGATTACTAGCGGGAGGGACAGATACGCAGTATTTT.

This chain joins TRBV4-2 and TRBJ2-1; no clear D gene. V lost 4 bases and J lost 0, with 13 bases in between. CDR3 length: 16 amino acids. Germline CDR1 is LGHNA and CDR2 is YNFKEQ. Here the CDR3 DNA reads TGTGCCAGCAGCCCCCTCCTAATAAGCTCCTACAATGAGCAGTTCTTC. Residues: CASSPLLISSYNEQFF.

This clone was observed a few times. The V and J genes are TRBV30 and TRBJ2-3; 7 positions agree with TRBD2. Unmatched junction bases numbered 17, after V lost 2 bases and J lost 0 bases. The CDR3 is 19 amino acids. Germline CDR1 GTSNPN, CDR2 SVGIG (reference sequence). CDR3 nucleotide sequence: TGTGCCTGGAGTTTGCTAGCGGTGCGGACTCAGACTAGCACAGATACGCAGTATTTT. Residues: CAWSLLAVRTQTSTDTQYF.

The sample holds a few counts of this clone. In DNA, the CDR3 is TGTGCCAGCTCATCTCGGACAGGACCGCAAGAGACCCAGTACTTC. As protein: CASSSRTGPQETQYF. The chain uses TRBV18 and TRBJ2-5; 7 bases line up with TRBD1. The CDR3 totals 15 residues. Germline-derived CDR1 and CDR2 are KGHSH and LQKENI. The ends lost 5 bases at V and 2 bases at J; junction bases unmatched: 8.

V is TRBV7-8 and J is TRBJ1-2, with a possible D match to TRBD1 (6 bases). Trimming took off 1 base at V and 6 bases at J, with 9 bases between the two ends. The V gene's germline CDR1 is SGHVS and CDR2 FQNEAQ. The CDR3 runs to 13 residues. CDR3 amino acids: CASSLDGQHGYTF. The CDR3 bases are TGTGCCAGCAGCTTAGATGGACAGCATGGCTACACCTTC.

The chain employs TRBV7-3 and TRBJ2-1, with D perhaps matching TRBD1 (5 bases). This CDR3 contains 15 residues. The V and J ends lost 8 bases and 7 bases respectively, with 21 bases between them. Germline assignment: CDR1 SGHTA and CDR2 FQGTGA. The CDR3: CASGKGGAGYNEQFF. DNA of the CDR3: TGTGCCAGCGGTAAGGGTGGGGCTGGATATAATGAGCAGTTCTTC.

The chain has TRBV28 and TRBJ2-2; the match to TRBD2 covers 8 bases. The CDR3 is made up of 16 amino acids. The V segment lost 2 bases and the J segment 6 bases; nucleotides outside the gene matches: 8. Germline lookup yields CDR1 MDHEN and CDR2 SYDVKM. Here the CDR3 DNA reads TGTGCCAGCAGTTTAGACGGGAGGGCCTGGGCCGGGGAGCTGTTTTTT. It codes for CASSLDGRAWAGELFF.

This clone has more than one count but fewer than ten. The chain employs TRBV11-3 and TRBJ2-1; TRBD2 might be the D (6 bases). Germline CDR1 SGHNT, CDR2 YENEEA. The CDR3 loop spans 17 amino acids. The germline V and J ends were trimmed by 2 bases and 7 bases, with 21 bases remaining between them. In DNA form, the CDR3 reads TGTGCCAGCAGCTTAATCATCCCCGGGAGCCTCCGGAATGAGCAGTTCTTC. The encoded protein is CASSLIIPGSLRNEQFF. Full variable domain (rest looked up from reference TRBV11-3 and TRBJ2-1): EAGVVQSPRYKIIEKKQPVAFWCNPISGHNTLYWYLQNLGQGPELLIRYENEEAVDDSQLPKDRFSAERLKGVDSTLKIQPAELGDSAVYLCASSLIIPGSLRNEQFFGPGTRLTVL.

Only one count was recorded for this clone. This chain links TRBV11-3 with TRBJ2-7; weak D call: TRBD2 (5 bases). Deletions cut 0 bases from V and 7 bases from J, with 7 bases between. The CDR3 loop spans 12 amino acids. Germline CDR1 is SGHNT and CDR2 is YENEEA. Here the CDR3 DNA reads TGTGCCAGCAGCTTAGATACGGGGGAGCAGTACTTC. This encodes CASSLDTGEQYF.

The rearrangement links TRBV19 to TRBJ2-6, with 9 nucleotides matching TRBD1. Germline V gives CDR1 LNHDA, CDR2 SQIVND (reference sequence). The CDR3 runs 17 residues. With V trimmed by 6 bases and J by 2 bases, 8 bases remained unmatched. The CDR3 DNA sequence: TGTGCCAGTAGATCGGACAGGGGATCAACTGGGGCCAACGTCCTGACTTTC. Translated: CASRSDRGSTGANVLTF.

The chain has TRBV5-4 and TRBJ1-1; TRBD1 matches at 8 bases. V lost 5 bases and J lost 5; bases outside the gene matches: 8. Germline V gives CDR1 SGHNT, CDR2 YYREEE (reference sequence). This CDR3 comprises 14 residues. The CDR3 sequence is CASSPGTGGTEAFF. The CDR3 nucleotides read TGTGCCAGCAGTCCCGGGACAGGCGGGACTGAAGCTTTCTTT. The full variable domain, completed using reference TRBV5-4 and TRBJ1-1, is ETGVTQSPTHLIKTRGQQVTLRCSSQSGHNTVSWYQQALGQGPQFIFQYYREEENGRGNFPPRFSGLQFPNYSSELNVNALELDDSALYLCASSPGTGGTEAFFGQGTRLTVV.